The rows below give T cell receptor beta chains drawn from one sample of a study of blood T cell repertoires in COVID-19. Here immunoSEQ multiplex PCR was the method, and the copy in TCRdb shows in-frame clones only, minus some. This table holds about 270,000 clones, 80% to 90% found once. Sequencing used peripheral blood. All receptors come from a woman aged 50 to 60 with acute or convalescent COVID-19. CDR3s include the opening cysteine and the closing phenylalanine or tryptophan. The D gene is left open where the match is weak. Expanded clones get a size class; other rows say once, few or many, or leave the size out.

d_gene | j_gene | v_gene | abundance | CDR3nt | CDR3aa
. | TRBJ2-1 | TRBV4-3 | . | TGCGCCAGCAGCCAAGTGCCACAGATGCAGTTCTTC | CASSQVPQMQFF
TRBD2 | TRBJ2-3 | TRBV30 | . | TGTGCCTGGAGTGTACAAGCGGGAGTTAATACGCAGTATTTT | CAWSVQAGVNTQYF
. | TRBJ2-1 | TRBV28 | . | TGTGCCACCGAAGGACTGTCTATACGTCTTCTGGGATATGAGCAGTTCTTC | CATEGLSIRLLGYEQFF
. | TRBJ2-3 | TRBV3-1/TRBV3-2 | . | TGTGCCAGCAGCCAAGAACTAGCAGATACGCAGTATTTT | CASSQELADTQYF
TRBD2 | TRBJ2-5 | TRBV7-2 | . | TGTGCCAGCAGGCAAACGACTAGCGGGAGGCCGACCCAGTACTTC | CASRQTTSGRPTQYF
. | TRBJ1-1 | TRBV3-1/TRBV3-2 | . | TGTGCCAGCAGCCAAGATATGAACACTGAAGCTTTCTTT | CASSQDMNTEAFF
TRBD1 | TRBJ2-5 | TRBV18 | . | TGTGCCAGCTCGACCGGGACAGGGGCTGTGGAAGAGACCCAGTACTTC | CASSTGTGAVEETQYF
. | TRBJ2-1 | TRBV7-2 | few | TGTGCCAGCAGCTTAAGTCGCAGCTCCTACAATGAGCAGTTCTTC | CASSLSRSSYNEQFF
TRBD1 | TRBJ1-2 | TRBV10-3 | . | TGTGCCATCAGTACCGGGACAGACAACTATGGCTACACCTTC | CAISTGTDNYGYTF
TRBD1 | TRBJ1-5 | TRBV6-2/TRBV6-3 | . | TGTGCCAGCGGCCCACAGGGGGGAGTTCAGCCCCAGCATTTT | CASGPQGGVQPQHF
. | TRBJ1-4 | TRBV5-1 | . | TGCGCCAGCAGCTTGTCCAGACAGGCAACTAATGAAAAACTGTTTTTT | CASSLSRQATNEKLFF
. | TRBJ1-4 | TRBV28 | . | TGTGCCAGCAGTTTAATGAGGGAAAAACTGTTTTTT | CASSLMREKLFF
TRBD2 | TRBJ2-1 | TRBV5-4 | . | TGTGCCAGCAGCTTGGGGACTAGCGGTTCATACAATGAGCAGTTCTTC | CASSLGTSGSYNEQFF
TRBD1 | TRBJ2-5 | TRBV18 | few | TGTGCCAGCTCACCACTGGGACAGGTTCAAGAGACCCAGTACTTC | CASSPLGQVQETQYF
TRBD1 | TRBJ2-3 | TRBV5-5 | . | TGTGCCAGCAGAGCTCAGGGGGCGATGGTGGATACGCAGTATTTT | CASRAQGAMVDTQYF
TRBD1 | TRBJ1-2 | TRBV7-2 | . | TGTGCCAGCAGTCCCAGGGCTCTCCAGGGGGATGGCTACACCTTC | CASSPRALQGDGYTF
. | TRBJ1-2 | TRBV11-2 | . | TGTGCCAGCAGCTTAGTAAATCCAGGGTCAAATGGCTACACCTTC | CASSLVNPGSNGYTF
. | TRBJ1-3 | TRBV7-6 | . | TGTGCCAGCAGCGGTCCGGGACAACCGTCTGGAAACACCATATATTTT | CASSGPGQPSGNTIYF
. | TRBJ2-2 | TRBV25-1 | . | TGTGCCAGCAGTGCCGGGAGACTCACCGGGGAGCTGTTTTTT | CASSAGRLTGELFF
TRBD1 | TRBJ2-1 | TRBV6-5 | once | TGTGCCAGCACCCCAATGGGACAGGGTTACAATGAGCAGTTCTTC | CASTPMGQGYNEQFF
. | TRBJ2-7 | TRBV9 | . | TGTGCCAGCAGCGTAGAGCCCTTACGAACCTACGAGCAGTACTTC | CASSVEPLRTYEQYF
. | TRBJ2-2 | TRBV2 | . | TGTGCCAGCAGTGTCGAGGACACCGGGGAGCTGTTTTTT | CASSVEDTGELFF
TRBD1 | TRBJ2-4 | TRBV14 | . | TGTGCCAGCAGCCCAATCCGGGACAGAGACAAAGCCAAAAACATTCAGTACTTC | CASSPIRDRDKAKNIQYF
. | TRBJ1-2 | TRBV28 | . | TGTGCCAGCAGTCGCCGCTTTACAGGGAACTATGGCTACACCTTC | CASSRRFTGNYGYTF
TRBD2 | TRBJ2-7 | TRBV6-5 | . | TGTGCCAGCAGTTACTTTATGGCGGGAGCGGGGGAGCAGTACTTC | CASSYFMAGAGEQYF
. | TRBJ2-1 | TRBV7-2 | . | TGTGCCAGCAGCTTAGGGTCGCGGGGTGAGCAGTTCTTC | CASSLGSRGEQFF
TRBD1 | TRBJ1-2 | TRBV5-6 | . | TGTGCCAGCAGCCCAGACAAAACAGGGGATGGCTACACCTTC | CASSPDKTGDGYTF
TRBD1 | TRBJ2-7 | TRBV28 | . | TGTGCCAGCAGAGGAAGGCAGGGGGACTACGAGCAGTACTTC | CASRGRQGDYEQYF
. | TRBJ2-3 | TRBV27 | . | TGTGCCAGCAGTTCGCTAGCGACTAGCACAGATACGCAGTATTTT | CASSSLATSTDTQYF
TRBD1 | TRBJ2-7 | TRBV7-8 | . | TGTGCCAGCAGCTCCAGGGACAGGGGGCTCGAGCAGTACTTC | CASSSRDRGLEQYF
TRBD2 | TRBJ2-3 | TRBV10-1 | . | TGCGCCCGCCTAGCGGGAGGGTCAGATACGCAGTATTTT | CARLAGGSDTQYF
TRBD2 | TRBJ2-2 | TRBV5-4 | . | TGTGCCAGCAGCCTCGGGGGGGAACCGAACACCGGGGAGCTGTTTTTT | CASSLGGEPNTGELFF
TRBD1 | TRBJ1-5 | TRBV28 | . | TGTGCCAGCAGTTTTTTGACAGGGGGAAATCAGCCCCAGCATTTT | CASSFLTGGNQPQHF
. | TRBJ1-1 | TRBV2 | few | TGTGCCAGCACGCGGGGAAGAGGGATGAACACTGAAGCTTTCTTT | CASTRGRGMNTEAFF
. | TRBJ2-7 | TRBV28 | . | TGTGCCAGCAGTACACCCTACGAGCAGTACTTC | CASSTPYEQYF
. | TRBJ1-1 | TRBV10-3 | . | TGTGCCATCAGTGAGTTCGGGGGAGGTGGCGACACTGAAGCTTTCTTT | CAISEFGGGGDTEAFF
. | TRBJ2-7 | TRBV6-1 | . | TGTGCCAGCAGTGATGACGGGAGCCGCTACGAGCAGTACTTC | CASSDDGSRYEQYF
TRBD2 | TRBJ2-1 | TRBV11-3 | . | TGTGCCAGCAGCTTCTCTGTAACTAGCGGGAGCAATGAGCAGTTCTTC | CASSFSVTSGSNEQFF
TRBD1 | TRBJ2-5 | TRBV9 | few | TGTGCCAGCAGCATCCGGGACAGGGGGTACCAAGAGACCCAGTACTTC | CASSIRDRGYQETQYF
. | TRBJ1-1 | TRBV5-6 | . | TGTGCCAGCGGGCCAGGGTTTTTCACTGAAGCTTTCTTT | CASGPGFFTEAFF
TRBD1 | TRBJ1-1 | TRBV27 | . | TGTGCCAGCAGTCCAGACAGGGAGGAGCGCATGAACACTGAAGCTTTCTTT | CASSPDREERMNTEAFF
TRBD1 | TRBJ2-7 | TRBV3-1/TRBV3-2 | . | TGTGCCAGCAGCCTAGCCGGGACAGGGGGAACCGAGCAGTACTTC | CASSLAGTGGTEQYF
. | TRBJ2-3 | TRBV27 | . | TGTGCCAGCAGTCGTGAGTTCAACACAGATACGCAGTATTTT | CASSREFNTDTQYF
. | TRBJ1-1 | TRBV7-9 | . | TGTGCCAGCAGCTTAACACCGAACACTGAAGCTTTCTTT | CASSLTPNTEAFF
. | TRBJ2-5 | TRBV9 | . | TGTGCCAGCAGCGTAGAGGGAGGAGGCGAGACCCAGTACTTC | CASSVEGGGETQYF
. | TRBJ2-7 | TRBV28 | . | TGTGCCAGCAGTTTAAGGCAGGGCGAGCAGTACTTC | CASSLRQGEQYF
TRBD2 | TRBJ2-1 | TRBV7-7 | . | TGTGCCAGCAGCAGGGATAGACTAGCGGGAGTCGGTGAGCAGTTCTTC | CASSRDRLAGVGEQFF
. | TRBJ2-7 | TRBV29-1 | many | TGCAGCGTTGAACTACTAGCAGGCTCCTACGAGCAGTACTTC | CSVELLAGSYEQYF
. | TRBJ1-6 | TRBV7-9 | once | TGTGCCAGCAGCTTCCTCCTCGGACTGAATTCACCCCTCCACTTT | CASSFLLGLNSPLHF
. | TRBJ1-1 | TRBV5-1 | . | TGCGCCAGCAGATCAGGGTTTGGCCCGAACACTGAAGCTTTCTTT | CASRSGFGPNTEAFF
. | TRBJ1-2 | TRBV28 | . | TGTGCCAGCAGCCTGGCCAGACTCGCCTATGGCTACACCTTC | CASSLARLAYGYTF
TRBD1 | TRBJ2-7 | TRBV5-5 | . | TGTGCCAGCAGCCCGGGACAGCACAACTACGAGCAGTACTTC | CASSPGQHNYEQYF
TRBD1 | TRBJ1-5 | TRBV28 | . | TGTGCCAGCAGTTTCGTGGGACAGGGGGCCGCTCAGCCCCAGCATTTT | CASSFVGQGAAQPQHF
. | TRBJ2-7 | TRBV7-6 | . | TGTGCCAGCAGCTTAGCTCGGGGGACTCACCCCAACGAGCAGTACTTC | CASSLARGTHPNEQYF
. | TRBJ1-2 | TRBV4-2 | . | TGTGCCAGCAGCCAAGTCCGGAGGTCCGGGGTGGTTGGCTACACCTTC | CASSQVRRSGVVGYTF
. | TRBJ2-7 | TRBV7-2 | . | TGTGCCAGCAGCTTATCCCAGGCATCGAGCTCCTACGAGCAGTACTTC | CASSLSQASSSYEQYF
. | TRBJ1-2 | TRBV29-1 | . | TGCAGCGTTCGGAGGGGAAATGGCTACACCTTC | CSVRRGNGYTF
TRBD2 | TRBJ2-1 | TRBV6-4 | . | TGTGCCAGCAGCAGGACTAGCGGAAACAATGAGCAGTTCTTC | CASSRTSGNNEQFF
TRBD2 | TRBJ2-1 | TRBV7-2 | . | TGTGCCAGCAGCTTAGGTGGGACTAGCGGGAGGGGGCAGTTCTTC | CASSLGGTSGRGQFF